The 29 T cell receptor beta chains below were found in one sample sequenced in a study of T-cell reconstitution after alpha-beta-depleted transplantation in children. TCRbeta library construction was performed incorporating unique molecular identifiers. TCRdb independently ran MiXCR on the PCR reads; one entry per CDR3 protein. There are about 610,000 distinct CDR3 sequences in the sample; about 10% occur only once, and less than 5% lies in the top ten. This sample comprised PBMCs from the stem cell graft donor, obtained from the stem cell graft. Receptor source: a human donor who donated a stem cell graft to a child with acute myeloid leukemia.

This chain connects TRBV20-1 to TRBJ1-5; 10 positions match TRBD1. The V gene end was trimmed by 2 bases and the J gene end by 2 bases; junction bases not matched to a gene: 15. There are 19 residues in the CDR3. Germline lookup yields CDR1 DFQATT and CDR2 SNEGSKA (reference sequence). This chain's CDR3 is CSARPTGTGVEGGNQPQHF. The DNA of the CDR3 is TGCAGTGCTAGACCTACCGGGACAGGGGTCGAAGGAGGCAATCAGCCCCAGCATTTT.

The chain is built from TRBV12-3 or TRBV12-4 and TRBJ2-2; TRBD2 agrees at 12 bases. The length of the CDR3 is 16 residues. Germline trimming cut 4 bases from V and 5 bases from J; bases unmatched to any gene: 5. The CDR3 is CASSSSGRARTGELFF. Written as DNA, the CDR3 is TGTGCCAGCAGTTCTAGCGGGAGGGCGCGGACCGGGGAGCTGTTTTTT.

V usage is TRBV20-1 and J usage is TRBJ2-3, with D hard to call. From germline, CDR1 is DFQATT and CDR2 SNEGSKA (reference sequence). V lost 2 bases and J lost 2, with 5 bases in between. The CDR3 runs to 12 residues. The CDR3 is CSARFITDTQYF. CDR3 DNA: TGCAGTGCTAGATTTATCACAGATACGCAGTATTTT.

This clonotype was detected only once. The chain is built from TRBV19 and TRBJ1-1; the D gene is possibly TRBD1 (5 bases). Trimming removed 5 bases at V and 8 bases at J, with 15 bases between. The CDR3 is 13 residues long. Germline-derived CDR1 and CDR2 are LNHDA and SQIVND (reference sequence). The CDR3 is CASSDRDGGEAFF. The CDR3 DNA reads TGTGCCAGTAGTGACCGGGACGGCGGGGAAGCTTTCTTT.

This clonotype was recorded at least ten times. The rearrangement uses TRBV24-1 and TRBJ2-1, with 7 bases matching TRBD1. V lost 7 bases and J lost 7; bases outside the gene matches: 3. The germline CDR1 and CDR2 sequences are KGHDR and SFDVKD. The CDR3 spans 12 residues. The DNA for the CDR3 is TGTGCCACCAGGGACAGGCTAAATGAGCAGTTCTTC. Translated, it gives CATRDRLNEQFF.

There are a few counts of this clonotype. This chain joins TRBV12-3 or TRBV12-4 and TRBJ2-3; 12 nucleotides agree with TRBD2. The V gene end was trimmed by 6 bases and the J gene end by 0 bases; junction bases not matched to a gene: 7. The CDR3 loop spans 17 amino acids. This CDR3 reads CASSRQTSGRSTDTQYF. The DNA for the CDR3 is TGTGCCAGCAGCCGACAAACTAGCGGGAGGAGCACAGATACGCAGTATTTT.

Here the CDR3 reads CASSPRPRTTQFF. CDR3 in DNA: TGTGCCAGCAGCCCACGCCCAAGGACAACGCAGTTCTTC. This chain links TRBV7-2 with TRBJ2-1; a weak D match, TRBD1 (5 bases). From germline, CDR1 is SGHTA and CDR2 FQGNSA. V was shortened by 5 bases and J by 12 bases, with 17 bases between the two germline ends. The CDR3 is 13 residues long.

This chain joins TRBV6-2 or TRBV6-3 and TRBJ2-3; TRBD2 aligns across 7 bases. V shed 0 bases, J shed 2 bases, and the junction held 11 bases outside the gene matches. Germline CDR1 is MNHEY and CDR2 is SVGEGT. This CDR3 contains 18 residues. This chain's CDR3 is CASSYSYGRNTITDTQYF. CDR3 bases: TGTGCCAGCAGTTACTCATACGGGAGGAATACTATCACAGATACGCAGTATTTT.

The V call is TRBV20-1, the J call TRBJ2-3; tentatively, D is TRBD2 (6 bases). This CDR3 spans 15 amino acids. The V gene's germline CDR1 is DFQATT and CDR2 SNEGSKA (reference sequence). Trimming took 0 bases from V and 5 from J, leaving 15 bases between them. The DNA for the CDR3 is TGCAGTGCTAGAGATAGCCGACTAGTATTAGATACGCAGTATTTT. Translating gives CSARDSRLVLDTQYF.

In its sample, this clonotype was seen many times. This rearrangement joins TRBV29-1 to TRBJ1-2; unclear D gene. Germline V gives CDR1 SQVTM, CDR2 ANQGSEA. Deletions cut 1 base from V and 4 bases from J, with 4 bases between. CDR3 length equals 11 residues. CDR3 loop: CSVEVPYGYTF. Written as DNA, the CDR3 is TGCAGCGTTGAAGTTCCCTATGGCTACACCTTC.

The chain links TRBV9 to TRBJ2-1, with TRBD2 as a possible D gene (6 bases). Germline CDR1 reads SGDLS; CDR2 reads YYNGEE. This CDR3 is built from 16 residues. Trimming removed 0 bases from V and 6 bases from J, with 16 bases in between. The CDR3, as DNA: TGTGCCAGCAGCGTAGTGGCCAGCTTGGGACTCAATGAGCAGTTCTTC. This gives the protein CASSVVASLGLNEQFF.

V usage is TRBV7-8 and J usage is TRBJ2-2; TRBD2 aligns across 9 bases. The CDR3 sequence is 16 residues long. Trimming removed 2 bases from V and 5 bases from J; junction bases left unmatched: 6. The germline V gene encodes CDR1 SGHVS and CDR2 FQNEAQ. CDR3 coding DNA: TGTGCCAGCAGCTTATCTGCGGGAGGGCCGACCGGGGAGCTGTTTTTT. Encoded protein: CASSLSAGGPTGELFF.

V and J are TRBV7-6 and TRBJ1-3, with D possibly TRBD1 on 5 matching bases. The germline V gene has CDR1 SGHVS and CDR2 FNYEAQ. CDR3 length: 16 residues. V lost 1 base and J 3 bases, leaving 13 bases between the germline ends. CDR3: CASSLEPPGNGNTIYF. CDR3 in DNA: TGTGCCAGCAGCTTAGAACCTCCAGGGAATGGAAACACCATATATTTT.

This clonotype was counted between two and nine times. V is TRBV28 and J is TRBJ1-3; weak D call: TRBD1 (5 bases). In germline, CDR1 is MDHEN, CDR2 SYDVKM. The CDR3 consists of 15 residues. V was trimmed by 5 bases and J by 0 bases, leaving 11 bases between them. The CDR3 region has the DNA TGTGCCAGCAGTGGGCAGGGCTTCTCTGGAAACACCATATATTTT. This encodes CASSGQGFSGNTIYF.

The genes are TRBV6-1 and TRBJ2-1; 16 nucleotides match TRBD2. The CDR3 covers 18 residues. In germline, CDR1 is MNHNS, CDR2 SASEGT. The J segment lost 14 bases and the V segment lost 6 bases, leaving 19 bases of the junction unmatched. CDR3 bases: TGTGCCAGCAGACCCAGGGGGACTAGCGGGAGGGCCTGGTTATTCGAGTTCTTC. Translation: CASRPRGTSGRAWLFEFF.

This clonotype turned up a few times. The J gene is TRBJ2-1, the V gene TRBV11-2; TRBD1 might be the D (9 bases). Trimming removed 8 bases at V and 6 bases at J, with 17 bases between. The CDR3 has 14 amino acids. The germline CDR1 and CDR2 sequences are SGHAT and FQNNGV. The DNA for the CDR3 is TGTGCCAGCGGTAGCGGGACAGGGAGCAATGAGCAGTTCTTC. Its protein is CASGSGTGSNEQFF.

This clonotype was counted only a few times. The chain links TRBV30 to TRBJ2-5; D is unclear. Germline CDR1 is GTSNPN and CDR2 is SVGIG (reference sequence). The CDR3 length is 11 residues. Trimming removed 3 bases from V and 4 bases from J, with 6 bases in between. The CDR3 region has the DNA TGTGCCTGGAGCGGTGGAGAGACCCAGTACTTC. Translation gives CAWSGGETQYF.

V gene TRBV7-2 combines with J gene TRBJ1-6, with 9 bases lining up with TRBD1. V was clipped by 5 bases and J by 8 bases; unmatched bases: 10. This CDR3 spans 16 amino acids. Germline-derived CDR1 and CDR2 are SGHTA and FQGNSA. The CDR3 sequence is CASSLQGAHTYSPLHF. As DNA, the CDR3 is TGTGCCAGCAGCCTACAGGGGGCCCACACATATTCACCCCTCCACTTT.

This clonotype was counted at least ten times. V and J are TRBV7-2 and TRBJ1-2; D might be TRBD1 (5 bases). Deletions cut 4 bases from V and 12 bases from J, with 18 bases between. CDR1 and CDR2 from the germline V gene are SGHTA and FQGNSA. This CDR3 comprises 13 residues. The CDR3 is CASSWGEVGIHTF. CDR3 in DNA: TGTGCCAGCAGCTGGGGGGAAGTAGGGATCCACACCTTC.

This clonotype was detected ten times or more. The rearrangement joins TRBV5-1 to TRBJ2-2; D is perhaps TRBD1 or TRBD2 (5 bases each). CDR1 is SGHRS and CDR2 is YFSETQ in the germline V gene. The V and J ends lost 3 bases and 1 base respectively, with 13 bases between them. This CDR3 contains 16 residues. The CDR3 sequence is CASSSVGAGNTGELFF. Written as DNA, the CDR3 is TGCGCCAGCAGCTCCGTTGGGGCGGGGAACACCGGGGAGCTGTTTTTT.

The CDR3 reads CSAWDRGLGIYEQYF. DNA of the CDR3: TGCAGTGCGTGGGACAGGGGGTTGGGGATCTACGAGCAGTACTTC. The gene calls are TRBV20-1 and TRBJ2-7; TRBD1 aligns across 11 bases. CDR3 length: 15 amino acids. V gave up 6 bases and J gave up 3 bases; unmatched junction bases: 10. Germline CDR1 is DFQATT and CDR2 is SNEGSKA (reference sequence).

The V and J genes are TRBV28 and TRBJ2-7; TRBD2 aligns across 9 bases. The CDR3 contains 14 residues. Germline CDR1 reads MDHEN; CDR2 reads SYDVKM. V was clipped by 6 bases and J by 3 bases; unmatched bases: 6. CDR3 sequence reads: CASRGSGRFYEQYF. The CDR3 coding sequence is TGTGCCAGCAGGGGTAGCGGGAGATTCTACGAGCAGTACTTC.

V gene TRBV30 combines with J gene TRBJ2-1; unclear D gene. Trimming removed 0 bases from V and 4 bases from J, with 13 bases in between. The germline gives CDR1 GTSNPN, CDR2 SVGIG (reference sequence). There are 15 residues in the CDR3. The DNA of the CDR3 is TGTGCCTGGAGTGTAACGGGTGGCTATTACAATGAGCAGTTCTTC. Residues: CAWSVTGGYYNEQFF.

This clonotype was observed at least ten times. The chain links TRBV20-1 to TRBJ2-7; D unresolved. Germline-derived CDR1 and CDR2 are DFQATT and SNEGSKA (reference sequence). Trimming stripped 5 bases from V and 1 base from J, with 18 bases between. This CDR3 contains 15 residues. In DNA, the CDR3 is TGCAGTGCTCTCCGGATTTTGGGCGGATCCTACGAGCAGTACTTC. Translating gives CSALRILGGSYEQYF.

The chain couples TRBV12-3 or TRBV12-4 to TRBJ2-3; D might be TRBD1 or TRBD2, each matching 5 bases. V lost 1 base and J 4 bases, leaving 12 bases between the germline ends. The CDR3 length is 15 residues. This CDR3 reads CASSLGGIRADTQYF. Written as DNA, the CDR3 is TGTGCCAGCAGTTTAGGGGGGATACGGGCAGATACGCAGTATTTT.

This clonotype was observed a few times. The chain joins TRBV12-3 or TRBV12-4 to TRBJ1-1; D not certain. The CDR3 has 14 residues. V lost 1 base and J lost 5, with 11 bases in between. For the CDR3, the DNA is TGTGCCAGCAGTTTAGAAGCCAAGGGAACTGAAGCTTTCTTT. This codes for CASSLEAKGTEAFF.

The chain recombines TRBV20-1 with TRBJ2-5; 7 bases agree with TRBD2. Germline CDR1 reads DFQATT; CDR2 reads SNEGSKA (reference sequence). The junction had 11 bases not matched to a gene; V was cut back by 5 bases and J by 2 bases. CDR3 length equals 15 residues. The chain's CDR3 is CSASRGGGSQETQYF. CDR3 DNA sequence: TGCAGTGCTTCCCGTGGAGGCGGGAGTCAAGAGACCCAGTACTTC.

This clonotype was recorded many times. The chain employs TRBV29-1 and TRBJ2-1; a weak D match, TRBD2 (5 bases). Germline-derived CDR1 and CDR2 are SQVTM and ANQGSEA. This CDR3 is 12 amino acids long. V was shortened by 6 bases and J by 7 bases, with 13 bases between the two germline ends. In nucleotides, the CDR3 is TGCAGCGTGAACGACTCGGGGAATGAGCAGTTCTTC. It encodes CSVNDSGNEQFF.

The chain recombines TRBV6-2 or TRBV6-3 with TRBJ2-7; D ambiguous. CDR3 length: 14 amino acids. CDR1 MNHEY and CDR2 SVGEGT come from the germline V gene. The V and J ends lost 7 bases and 7 bases respectively, with 20 bases between them. The chain's CDR3 is CASIKNPSTEEQYF. CDR3 DNA: TGTGCCAGCATCAAGAACCCCTCCACGGAAGAGCAGTACTTC.